This TCR beta chain was recorded in a study of T cell repertoires in cytomegalovirus infection. Study results and caveats: Of the TCR beta families, the public ones yielded a cumulative frequency that identified carriers of CMV plus the relevant HLA.

The CDR3 consists of 15 residues. Trimming took off 1 base at V and 2 bases at J, with 11 bases between the two ends. Germline values: CDR1 MNHNS, CDR2 SASEGT. About this clonotype: What it recognizes is unknown.

TCRdb re-derived calls from the reads in MiXCR, one entry per CDR3 protein. The sample shows around 570,000 distinct CDR3 sequences, roughly 43% of them seen only once. J is TRBJ2-5 and V is TRBV6-1; tentatively, D is TRBD1 (5 bases). The clonotype originates from a human donor in good health (CMV status not recorded). Some clones in this sample may be carry-over from other donors' samples. Sequences were derived from cultured PBMCs, sampled from culture after CMV antigen stimulation. The CDR3 here is CASSEEAGYQETQYF. As DNA, the CDR3 is TGTGCCAGCAGTGAAGAGGCAGGGTATCAAGAGACCCAGTACTTC.